This T cell receptor (beta chain) was documented in a study of blood T cell repertoires in COVID-19. Germline lookup yields CDR1 LNHDA and CDR2 SQIVND (reference sequence). The CDR3 spans 15 residues. V lost 4 bases and J 0 bases, leaving 10 bases between the germline ends. The protocol was immunoSEQ multiplex PCR, while the TCRdb copy is restricted to in-frame clones and leaves out a portion. This table holds nearly 15,000 clones, more than 70% found once. J is TRBJ1-3 and V is TRBV19, with D uncertain. Sequencing was performed on peripheral blood. This sequence was found in a human donor in a cohort sampled during active COVID-19. The CDR3 is CASSKGRSSGNTIYF. DNA for the CDR3: TGTGCCAGTAGTAAAGGGAGGAGCTCTGGAAACACCATATATTTT.